The 17 T cell receptor beta chains below were found in one sample sequenced in a study of regulatory T cells in long-lasting Graves disease. Time point reported: newly diagnosed GD, antithyroid drugs for less than 3 months. RNA isolated from PBMCs was used to make the TCR library. In building TCR beta libraries, iRepertoire HTBI primers were used together with Arm-PCR of CDR3 regions. TCRdb ran MiXCR on the multiplex PCR reads and lists one entry per CDR3 protein. The table lists around 400,000 distinct CDR3 sequences, 10% to 15% of them singletons. These same records also appear under a second study, on T cells in Graves' hyperthyroidism and ophthalmopathy.

The input for sequencing was peripheral blood mononuclear cells (PBMCs), taken at new diagnosis, from a patient treated with antithyroid drugs. All receptors come from a woman aged 18 to 35 with Graves disease.

At least ten counts were recorded for this clonotype. V is TRBV13 and J is TRBJ2-2; D unclear. V lost 5 bases and J lost 0, with 13 bases in between. CDR1 and CDR2 from the germline V gene are PRHDT and FYEKMQ (reference sequence). This CDR3 spans 16 amino acids. The CDR3 DNA reads as TGTGCCAGCAGCCACTCGGGTTACGCGAACACCGGGGAGCTGTTTTTT. Protein: CASSHSGYANTGELFF. The entire variable domain, with the rest obtained from reference TRBV13 and TRBJ2-2, is as follows: AAGVIQSPRHLIKEKRETATLKCYPIPRHDTVYWYQQGPGQDPQFLISFYEKMQSDKGSIPDRFSAQQFSDYHSELNMSSLELGDSALYFCASSHSGYANTGELFFGEGSRLTVL.

This clonotype has ten or more counts. The chain couples TRBV6-1 to TRBJ1-1; 11 nucleotides align to TRBD1. The V gene's germline CDR1 is MNHNS and CDR2 SASEGT. With V trimmed by 5 bases and J by 1 base, 9 bases remained unmatched. The CDR3 extends over 17 amino acids. CDR3 protein: CASSTPRTGGWNTEAFF. CDR3 nucleotides: TGTGCCAGCAGTACCCCACGGACAGGGGGCTGGAACACTGAAGCTTTCTTT.

This clonotype was observed many times. The chain recombines TRBV7-2 with TRBJ2-3; no firm D call. Per the germline V gene, CDR1 is SGHTA and CDR2 is FQGNSA. The ends were cut back, 2 bases at V and 4 bases at J, with 7 bases in the middle. The length of the CDR3 is 13 residues. CDR3 bases: TGTGCCAGCAGCTTACCCCCGGCAGATACGCAGTATTTT. Translating gives CASSLPPADTQYF.

With respect to this clonotype: This sequence may be a read error, since a much larger clone differs from it by one base. This sequence joins TRBV20-1 and TRBJ2-1; D may be TRBD1 (5 bases). CDR3 length: 13 residues. With 0 bases removed from V and 5 bases from J, the gap between germline ends came to 8 bases. Germline CDR1 and CDR2: DFQATT and SNEGSKA (reference sequence). The CDR3 region is CSARDPGHNEQFF. The CDR3 DNA reads as TGCAGTGCTAGAGATCCAGGGCACAATGAGCAGTTCTTC.

This clonotype was counted only a few times. The rearrangement joins TRBV6-2 or TRBV6-3 to TRBJ2-1; D unresolved. The germline V gene has CDR1 MNHEY and CDR2 SVGEGT. CDR3 length: 12 residues. Deletions cut 0 bases from V and 12 bases from J, with 9 bases between. CDR3 sequence reads: CASSYSNTGQFF. The CDR3 DNA reads TGTGCCAGCAGTTACTCGAATACGGGGCAGTTCTTC.

Ten or more counts support this clonotype. V usage is TRBV6-1 and J usage is TRBJ2-3, with TRBD2 as a possible D gene (6 bases). Germline V gene data show CDR1 as MNHNS and CDR2 as SASEGT. The germline V and J ends were trimmed by 3 bases and 1 base, with 11 bases remaining between them. The CDR3 is 15 amino acids. CDR3 nucleotide sequence: TGTGCCAGCAGTGATAGCGGAGGGGGCACAGATACGCAGTATTTT. Amino acids: CASSDSGGGTDTQYF.

This clonotype was detected ten times or more. The chain couples TRBV6-5 to TRBJ2-5; D is perhaps TRBD1 or TRBD2 (5 bases each). CDR3 length equals 15 residues. V lost 1 base and J 1 base, leaving 10 bases between the germline ends. Germline V gene sequence: CDR1 MNHEY, CDR2 SVGAGI. CDR3 sequence reads: CASSYLGDPQETQYF. CDR3 DNA: TGTGCCAGCAGTTACTTGGGGGATCCCCAAGAGACCCAGTACTTC.

There are a few counts of this clonotype. V and J are TRBV7-2 and TRBJ1-2; no clear D gene. This CDR3 is built from 13 residues. Germline V gene sequence: CDR1 SGHTA, CDR2 FQGNSA. Trimming removed 2 bases from V and 6 bases from J, with 10 bases in between. This CDR3 is CASSLMPIHGYTF. The CDR3 DNA reads TGTGCCAGCAGCTTAATGCCGATCCATGGCTACACCTTC.

With regard to this clonotype: An end of the junction differs from the germline gene, which may be a read error. V usage is TRBV20-1 and J usage is TRBJ2-3, with D tentatively TRBD1 (5 bases). This CDR3 contains 12 residues. Germline V gene lookup returns CDR1 DFQATT and CDR2 SNEGSKA (reference sequence). The chain's CDR3 is CSARRQTDTPYF. The CDR3 DNA reads as TGCAGTGCTAGGCGACAGACAGATACGCCGTATTTT.

This clonotype was seen a few times. The chain has TRBV20-1 and TRBJ1-1; no clear D gene. This CDR3 comprises 12 residues. The ends were cut back, 1 base at V and 4 bases at J, with 7 bases in the middle. The germline V gene encodes CDR1 DFQATT and CDR2 SNEGSKA (reference sequence). The CDR3 loop reads CSARGRSTEAFF. The CDR3 region has the DNA TGCAGTGCTAGAGGGCGGAGCACTGAAGCTTTCTTT.

This clonotype was counted at least ten times. This chain links TRBV7-8 with TRBJ1-4, with D unresolved. The CDR3 consists of 16 residues. Trimming stripped 0 bases from V and 5 bases from J, with 13 bases between. The germline gives CDR1 SGHVS, CDR2 FQNEAQ. DNA for the CDR3: TGTGCCAGCAGCTTAGCGATAATGAGGAGCAATGAAAAACTGTTTTTT. Translated, it gives CASSLAIMRSNEKLFF.

The table lists this clonotype with many counts. The chain has TRBV5-1 and TRBJ1-1, with 9 positions matching TRBD1. The germline gives CDR1 SGHRS, CDR2 YFSETQ. The CDR3 consists of 15 residues. V shed 1 base, J shed 11 bases, and the junction held 12 bases outside the gene matches. This CDR3 reads CASSLNLGTGMMAFF. The CDR3 bases are TGCGCCAGCAGCTTGAACCTAGGGACAGGGATGATGGCTTTCTTT.

At least ten counts were recorded for this clonotype. The chain joins TRBV30 to TRBJ2-5, with 7 bases fitting TRBD1. The CDR3 has 16 amino acids. Germline lookup yields CDR1 GTSNPN and CDR2 SVGIG (reference sequence). Unmatched junction bases numbered 14, after V lost 2 bases and J lost 5 bases. CDR3 in amino acids: CAWSPGTGVRMETQYF. The CDR3 DNA sequence: TGTGCCTGGAGTCCCGGTACAGGGGTTCGGATGGAGACCCAGTACTTC. Supplemented by reference TRBV30 and TRBJ2-5, the full variable domain reads SQTIHQWPATLVQPVGSPLSLECTVEGTSNPNLYWYRQAAGRGLQLLFYSVGIGQISSEVPQNLSASRPQDRQFILSSKKLLLSDSGFYLCAWSPGTGVRMETQYFGPGTRLLVL.

This clonotype was counted ten times or more. The chain has TRBV7-9 and TRBJ2-7, with D unresolved. Trimming shortened V by 4 bases and J by 3 bases, and 13 bases separated the two germline ends. The CDR3 runs to 14 residues. Germline loops: CDR1 SEHNR, CDR2 FQNEAQ (reference sequence). The CDR3 DNA reads TGTGCCAGCAGCTCTCTGGGCAAATTCTACGAGCAGTACTTC. Its protein product is CASSSLGKFYEQYF.

Only a few counts were recorded for this clonotype. A much larger clone differs from this one at a single base, so this may be a read error. In nucleotides, the CDR3 is TGTACCAGCTCACCGTCAGGGCCAGATACGCAGTATTTT. It specifies CTSSPSGPDTQYF. This chain uses TRBV18 with TRBJ2-3; a weak D match, TRBD1 (5 bases). Germline CDR1 and CDR2: KGHSH and LQKENI. CDR3 length: 13 amino acids. The full variable domain, completed using reference TRBV18 and TRBJ2-3, is NAGVMQNPRHLVRRRGQEARLRCSPMKGHSHVYWYRQLPEEGLKFMVYLQKENIIDESGMPKERFSAEFPKEGPSILRIQQVVRGDSAAYFCTSSPSGPDTQYFGPGTRLTVL.

This clonotype was detected ten times or more. CDR3 in DNA: TGTGCCAGCAGCTCCGGGACAGGGGGCCGTGAGCAGTTCTTC. This gives the protein CASSSGTGGREQFF. This rearrangement joins TRBV27 to TRBJ2-1, with 12 bases lining up with TRBD1. V lost 6 bases and J lost 9; bases outside the gene matches: 6. Germline assignment: CDR1 MNHEY and CDR2 SMNVEV (reference sequence). There are 14 residues in the CDR3.

The rearrangement links TRBV13 to TRBJ2-1; 8 nucleotides line up with TRBD2. This CDR3 has 19 residues. Germline-derived CDR1 and CDR2 are PRHDT and FYEKMQ (reference sequence). Trimming removed 0 bases from V and 9 bases from J; junction bases left unmatched: 19. This CDR3 reads CASSLGRARTAGARGEQFF. The CDR3 bases are TGTGCCAGCAGCTTAGGCCGCGCGCGCACAGCGGGGGCTAGGGGTGAGCAGTTCTTC.